What follows are 12 T cell receptor beta chains derived from one specimen sequenced in a study of human T cells and chemical hapten exposure. TCRdb recomputed calls from the RACE reads with MiXCR, one row per CDR3 protein. The table lists hundreds of thousands of distinct CDR3 sequences, roughly 6% of them singletons, with about 5.4% in the top ten. Time point meaning: patch test 2, 6 weeks after DPC sensitization. The treatment denotes: therapeutic diphenylcyclopropenone sensitization with weekly scalp DPC. Here the sequenced sample was whole blood, taken in connection with sensitization to the hapten diphenylcyclopropenone (DPC). Receptors originate from a woman aged 18-29 years with alopecia areata. Some clones in this sample may be carry-over from other donors' samples.

V is TRBV7-2 and J is TRBJ1-4; no definite D call. The CDR3 extends over 16 amino acids. Germline V lookup: CDR1 SGHTA, CDR2 FQGNSA. V lost 1 base and J 7 bases, leaving 16 bases between the germline ends. Here the CDR3 DNA reads TGTGCCAGCAGCTTAGAGCACAGTAGGGTTGGTGAAAAACTGTTTTTT. Its protein is CASSLEHSRVGEKLFF.

Many counts were recorded for this clonotype. V usage is TRBV28 and J usage is TRBJ2-6; tentatively, D is TRBD1 or TRBD2 (5 bases each). Trimming took off 7 bases at V and 0 bases at J, with 16 bases between the two ends. From germline, CDR1 is MDHEN and CDR2 SYDVKM. The CDR3 has 17 residues. CDR3 bases: TGTGCCAGCATGGGGCCAGGAGGACCCTCTGGGGCCAACGTCCTGACTTTC. The encoded protein is CASMGPGGPSGANVLTF. The variable domain in full, completed from reference TRBV28 and TRBJ2-6, reads DVKVTQSSRYLVKRTGEKVFLECVQDMDHENMFWYRQDPGLGLRLIYFSYDVKMKEKGDIPEGYSVSREKKERFSLILESASTNQTSMYLCASMGPGGPSGANVLTFGAGSRLTVL.

The rearrangement links TRBV29-1 to TRBJ2-1, with 7 bases lining up with TRBD1. CDR3 size: 14 residues. V lost 6 bases, J lost 4 bases, and 9 bases stayed unmatched. The germline CDR1 and CDR2 sequences are SQVTM and ANQGSEA. CDR3 residues: CSVKGSGGYNEQFF. In DNA, the CDR3 is TGCAGCGTAAAGGGGTCAGGGGGATACAATGAGCAGTTCTTC.

V gene TRBV14 combines with J gene TRBJ1-2; weak D call: TRBD1 (5 bases). CDR1 and CDR2 from the germline V gene are SGHDN and FVKESK. The CDR3 runs to 15 residues. Trimming shortened V by 2 bases and J by 8 bases, and 18 bases separated the two germline ends. The CDR3, as DNA: TGTGCCAGCAGCCAATCGTACTCCCAGGGTAGGGGCTACACCTTC. It codes for CASSQSYSQGRGYTF.

The chain couples TRBV29-1 to TRBJ2-5, with D possibly matching TRBD2 (7 bases). CDR3 size: 11 residues. V was shortened by 6 bases and J by 5 bases, with 10 bases between the two germline ends. Germline assignment: CDR1 SQVTM and CDR2 ANQGSEA. DNA for the CDR3: TGCAGCGTAAAGGGGGGGGAGACCCAGTACTTC. Encoded protein: CSVKGGETQYF.

In DNA, the CDR3 is TGCGCCAGCAGCCAAGACCCGGGACTAGCTACGCAGTATTTT. Residues: CASSQDPGLATQYF. The chain is built from TRBV4-3 and TRBJ2-3; the match to TRBD2 covers 9 bases. CDR1 is LGHNA and CDR2 is YSLEER in the germline V gene. The CDR3 length is 14 residues. The J segment lost 8 bases and the V segment lost 0 bases, leaving 3 bases of the junction unmatched.

In this sample, this clonotype turned up many times. V and J are TRBV10-3 and TRBJ1-5; D perhaps matches TRBD1 (6 bases). Germline CDR1 and CDR2: ENHRY and SYGVKD. Trimming took 3 bases from V and 4 from J, leaving 16 bases between them. There are 16 residues in the CDR3. The chain's CDR3 is CAISERNRATNQPQHF. CDR3 sequence (DNA): TGTGCCATCAGTGAACGGAACAGGGCGACGAATCAGCCCCAGCATTTT.

This clonotype was found many times. The genes are TRBV5-6 and TRBJ2-7; perhaps TRBD1 as D (5 bases). The CDR3 runs to 13 residues. Germline V gene data show CDR1 as SGHDT and CDR2 as YYEEEE. Trimming took 1 base from V and 5 from J, leaving 10 bases between them. CDR3 protein: CASSLYVRDEQYF. CDR3 bases: TGTGCCAGCAGCTTGTACGTCAGGGACGAGCAGTACTTC. Supplemented by reference TRBV5-6 and TRBJ2-7, the full variable domain reads DAGVTQSPTHLIKTRGQQVTLRCSPKSGHDTVSWYQQALGQGPQFIFQYYEEEERQRGNFPDRFSGHQFPNYSSELNVNALLLGDSALYLCASSLYVRDEQYFGPGTRLTVT.

CDR3 residues: CASSQSGGRETQYF. In DNA, the CDR3 is TGCGCCAGCAGCCAATCGGGGGGGCGGGAGACCCAGTACTTC. The chain links TRBV4-3 to TRBJ2-5, with 8 bases that match TRBD2. Germline V gene sequence: CDR1 LGHNA, CDR2 YSLEER. V shed 2 bases and J 5 bases; nucleotides not matched to a gene: 4. CDR3 length equals 14 residues.

V is TRBV7-2 and J is TRBJ1-1; D is unresolved. The CDR3 is 13 residues long. Germline lookup yields CDR1 SGHTA and CDR2 FQGNSA. With 4 bases removed from V and 1 base from J, the gap between germline ends came to 7 bases. The CDR3 bases are TGTGCCAGCAGCTCAGATCAGAACACTGAAGCTTTCTTT. Its protein is CASSSDQNTEAFF.

Many counts were recorded for this clonotype. The chain is built from TRBV12-3 or TRBV12-4 and TRBJ1-6, with TRBD1 as a possible D gene (6 bases). The CDR3 runs 12 residues. Trimming pared 5 bases from V and 10 bases from J, leaving 9 bases between. In DNA form, the CDR3 reads TGTGCCAGCAGTGGGGGGCGATCACCCCTCCACTTT. It specifies CASSGGRSPLHF.

There are many counts of this clonotype. The chain has TRBV29-1 and TRBJ2-3; 7 bases line up with TRBD2. Germline CDR1 is SQVTM and CDR2 is ANQGSEA. The CDR3 length is 13 residues. After removal of 6 bases from V and 6 bases from J, the junction contained 9 bases not matched to a gene. Written as DNA, the CDR3 is TGCAGCGTGAAGAGCGGGGTGGAGGATACGCAGTATTTT. Its protein is CSVKSGVEDTQYF.